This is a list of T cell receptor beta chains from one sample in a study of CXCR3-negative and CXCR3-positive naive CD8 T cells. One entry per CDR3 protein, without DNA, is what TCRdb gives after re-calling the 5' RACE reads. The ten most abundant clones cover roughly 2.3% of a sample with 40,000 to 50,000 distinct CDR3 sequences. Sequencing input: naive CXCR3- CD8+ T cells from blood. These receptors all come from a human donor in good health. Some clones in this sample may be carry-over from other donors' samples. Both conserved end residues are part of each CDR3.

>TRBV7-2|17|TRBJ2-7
CASSLEVPGQGIDEQYF
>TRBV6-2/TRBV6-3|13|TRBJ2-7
CASSYPGKSQQYF
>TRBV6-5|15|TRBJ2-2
CASSYRTKNTGELFF
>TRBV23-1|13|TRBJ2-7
CASSQGRPYEQYF
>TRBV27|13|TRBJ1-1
CASSLSVNTEAFF
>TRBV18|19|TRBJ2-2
CASSPAGQRELPNTGELFF
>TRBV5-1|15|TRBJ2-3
CASSPEVPSTDTQYF
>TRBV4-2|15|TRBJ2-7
CASSQHLNAGAEQYF
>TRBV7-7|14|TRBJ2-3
CASSRGASTDTQYF
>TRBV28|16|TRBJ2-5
CASVTHGGGDQETQYF
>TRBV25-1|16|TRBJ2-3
CASSESSGGFTDTQYF
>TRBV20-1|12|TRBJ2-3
CSARGHRDTQYF
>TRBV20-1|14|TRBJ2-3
CSAISGETPDTQYF
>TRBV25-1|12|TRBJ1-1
CASSDRGTEAFF
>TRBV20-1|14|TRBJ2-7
CSASSSGQRYEQYF
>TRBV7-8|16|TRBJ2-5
CASSGRDRGRGETQYF
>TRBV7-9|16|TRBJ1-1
CASSSRELTGNTEAFF
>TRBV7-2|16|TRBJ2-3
CASSRGTSVFWNTQYF
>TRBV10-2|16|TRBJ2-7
CASIGPLGVARYEQYF
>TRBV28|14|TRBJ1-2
CASSGDLSLYGYTF
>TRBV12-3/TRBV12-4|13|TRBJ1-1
CASSPDTNTEAFF
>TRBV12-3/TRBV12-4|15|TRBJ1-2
CASSSTDRGHGGYTF
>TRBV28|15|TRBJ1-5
CASETGGLNNQPQHF
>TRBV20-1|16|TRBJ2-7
CSARGPIADYSYEQYF
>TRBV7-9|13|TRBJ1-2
CASSLLIDYGYTF
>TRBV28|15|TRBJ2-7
CVSSLRTALSYEQYF
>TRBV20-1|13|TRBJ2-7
CSAPRDTTYEQYF